Each of the 17 T cell receptor beta chains below was sequenced from the same sample in a study of identical twins. Via MiXCR, TCRdb re-called the 5' RACE reads, giving one row per CDR3 protein. The sample has 210,000 or so distinct CDR3 sequences, about 7.5% seen once. This sample was also put to use in a study of yellow fever vaccine responses in identical twins.

The material sequenced was memory (CD45RO+) T cells sorted from blood. The receptors derive from a woman between 18 and 29 years old in good health.

This clonotype was recorded a few times. This chain links TRBV4-1 with TRBJ2-7, with D possibly matching TRBD1 (6 bases). This CDR3 contains 15 residues. Germline CDR1 is MGHRA and CDR2 is YSYEKL. V shed 1 base and J shed 9 bases, with 19 bases lying between them. DNA of the CDR3: TGCGCCAGCAGCCAAGTAGAGGACAGCGCTTTGGGGCAGTACTTC. This sequence encodes CASSQVEDSALGQYF.

The chain couples TRBV6-1 to TRBJ2-3; TRBD2 aligns across 9 bases. With V trimmed by 6 bases and J by 2 bases, 9 bases remained unmatched. There are 16 residues in the CDR3. CDR1 and CDR2 (germline): MNHNS, SASEGT. CDR3: CASSLGREGPTDTQYF. CDR3 nucleotide sequence: TGTGCCAGCAGCTTGGGGCGGGAGGGCCCCACAGATACGCAGTATTTT.

This clonotype was seen only a few times. This rearrangement joins TRBV14 to TRBJ2-2; D is possibly TRBD2 (5 bases). The germline V gene encodes CDR1 SGHDN and CDR2 FVKESK. This CDR3 comprises 16 residues. V was trimmed by 1 base and J by 0 bases, leaving 9 bases between them. The CDR3 nucleotides read TGTGCCAGCAGCCAAGTCCGGGGAGCGAACACCGGGGAGCTGTTTTTT. Its protein product is CASSQVRGANTGELFF.

The chain couples TRBV18 to TRBJ1-1, with no clear D. Looked up from germline, CDR1 is KGHSH and CDR2 is LQKENI. V was cut by 6 bases and J by 1 base, with 9 bases left in between. CDR3 size: 13 residues. Here the CDR3 reads CASSPTQNTEAFF. In DNA form, the CDR3 reads TGTGCCAGCTCTCCGACCCAGAACACTGAAGCTTTCTTT. Full variable domain (missing parts from reference TRBV18 and TRBJ1-1): NAGVMQNPRHLVRRRGQEARLRCSPMKGHSHVYWYRQLPEEGLKFMVYLQKENIIDESGMPKERFSAEFPKEGPSILRIQQVVRGDSAAYFCASSPTQNTEAFFGQGTRLTVV.

The sample holds a few counts of this clonotype. V is TRBV15 and J is TRBJ2-6; D is possibly TRBD1 or TRBD2 (6 bases each). Germline CDR1 LNHNV, CDR2 YYDKDF (reference sequence). CDR3 length equals 16 residues. Trimming cost V 3 bases and J 2 bases, with 11 bases left between them. CDR3 protein: CATSRTGGTGANVLTF. In DNA form, the CDR3 reads TGTGCCACCAGCAGGACCGGGGGCACTGGGGCCAACGTCCTGACTTTC.

This clonotype was detected many times. The chain joins TRBV3-1 to TRBJ2-5, with D tentatively TRBD2 (5 bases). The CDR3 is 13 residues long. The germline V gene has CDR1 LGHDT and CDR2 YNNKEL (reference sequence). Trimming pared 5 bases from V and 2 bases from J, leaving 9 bases between. In DNA form, the CDR3 reads TGTGCCAGCAGCGCCCGGGGTCAAGAGACCCAGTACTTC. Translating it yields CASSARGQETQYF.

The gene calls are TRBV12-3 or TRBV12-4 and TRBJ2-7, with a weak D call TRBD1 (6 bases). The V and J ends lost 3 bases and 3 bases respectively, with 9 bases between them. This CDR3 has 13 amino acids. The CDR3 sequence: CASSFQGNYEQYF. In nucleotides, the CDR3 is TGTGCCAGCAGTTTTCAGGGGAACTACGAGCAGTACTTC.

The chain couples TRBV27 to TRBJ1-1; no reliable D call. V lost 5 bases, J lost 4 bases, and 11 bases lay in between. This CDR3 has 13 residues. Per germline, CDR1 MNHEY and CDR2 SMNVEV (reference sequence). CDR3 region: CASSPRTGTEAFF. CDR3 DNA: TGTGCCAGCAGTCCCCGGACGGGCACTGAAGCTTTCTTT.

This clonotype was counted ten times or more. The CDR3 coding sequence is TGTGCCAGCAGTTTAGAGGGGCGTGGGGCCAACGTCCTGACTTTC. Protein product: CASSLEGRGANVLTF. The chain carries TRBV27 and TRBJ2-6; perhaps D is TRBD1 or TRBD2 (5 bases each). The CDR3 extends over 15 amino acids. V was shortened by 2 bases and J by 3 bases, with 8 bases between the two germline ends. Germline lookup yields CDR1 MNHEY and CDR2 SMNVEV (reference sequence).

This clonotype was detected ten times or more. This chain connects TRBV20-1 to TRBJ2-7; maybe TRBD1 (6 bases). Trimming removed 4 bases from V and 2 bases from J, with 12 bases in between. The germline V gene encodes CDR1 DFQATT and CDR2 SNEGSKA (reference sequence). This CDR3 spans 13 amino acids. CDR3 loop: CSAIPGTTYEQYF. The CDR3 DNA reads TGCAGTGCTATCCCCGGGACAACCTACGAGCAGTACTTC.

J is TRBJ2-5 and V is TRBV7-2; either TRBD1 or TRBD2 may fit D (5 bases each). The germline CDR1 and CDR2 sequences are SGHTA and FQGNSA. This CDR3 comprises 13 residues. Trimming took off 5 bases at V and 9 bases at J, with 16 bases between the two ends. DNA for the CDR3: TGTGCCAGCAGCCGGGACCGACTCGGGGCCCAGTACTTC. This gives the protein CASSRDRLGAQYF.

The V and J genes are TRBV7-2 and TRBJ1-5; D may be TRBD1 (5 bases). The germline CDR1 and CDR2 sequences are SGHTA and FQGNSA. CDR3 length equals 15 residues. Trimming took off 5 bases at V and 2 bases at J, with 13 bases between the two ends. This chain's CDR3 is CASSPVGGGNQPQHF. The DNA of the CDR3 is TGTGCCAGCAGCCCAGTGGGGGGTGGCAATCAGCCCCAGCATTTT.

This clonotype was seen a handful of times. This chain uses TRBV7-8 with TRBJ2-5, with D maybe TRBD2 (7 bases). The CDR3 contains 15 residues. V lost 5 bases to trimming and J lost 4 bases, with 17 bases between them. The germline CDR1 and CDR2 sequences are SGHVS and FQNEAQ. The CDR3, as DNA: TGTGCCAGCAGCCGCGGGGGAGGGGGTAGAGAGACCCAGTACTTC. It yields the protein CASSRGGGGRETQYF.

This clonotype was recorded a few times. The CDR3 reads CASSLGTALNTEAFF. The CDR3 bases are TGTGCCAGCAGCCTAGGGACAGCCCTGAACACTGAAGCTTTCTTT. The rearrangement uses TRBV3-1 and TRBJ1-1, with 7 bases fitting TRBD1. The CDR3 is 15 amino acids. The germline gives CDR1 LGHDT, CDR2 YNNKEL (reference sequence). The ends lost 4 bases at V and 0 bases at J; junction bases unmatched: 5.

V gene TRBV18 combines with J gene TRBJ2-5, with unresolved D. The CDR3 consists of 15 residues. Germline V CDR1 and CDR2: KGHSH, LQKENI. Trimming shortened V by 0 bases and J by 5 bases, and 13 bases separated the two germline ends. CDR3 bases: TGTGCCAGCTCACCACCGGGAAATTTAGGCGAGACCCAGTACTTC. Translation gives CASSPPGNLGETQYF.

In this sample, this clonotype turned up many times. The chain has TRBV10-2 and TRBJ2-2; D tentatively reads TRBD1 or TRBD2 (5 bases each). The CDR3 is 14 residues long. The germline V and J ends were trimmed by 10 bases and 2 bases, with 14 bases remaining between them. Germline V gene sequence: CDR1 WSHSY, CDR2 SAAADI. CDR3 sequence reads: CATREGINTGELFF. CDR3 nucleotides: TGCGCCACCCGAGAGGGGATTAACACCGGGGAGCTGTTTTTT.

This clonotype has a count of ten or more. The chain couples TRBV5-1 to TRBJ2-3, with D hard to call. Trimming left V 1 base short and J 0 bases short, with 15 bases between. CDR1 and CDR2 (germline): SGHRS, YFSETQ. The CDR3 is made up of 17 amino acids. The CDR3 spells CASSLKRMGFSTDTQYF. The DNA for the CDR3 is TGCGCCAGCAGCTTGAAAAGGATGGGGTTTAGCACAGATACGCAGTATTTT. The full variable domain, its missing parts supplied by reference TRBV5-1 and TRBJ2-3, is KAGVTQTPRYLIKTRGQQVTLSCSPISGHRSVSWYQQTPGQGLQFLFEYFSETQRNKGNFPGRFSGRQFSNSRSEMNVSTLELGDSALYLCASSLKRMGFSTDTQYFGPGTRLTVL.